The entry that follows covers one T cell receptor (beta chain) sequence. The entry originates in a study of blood T cell repertoires in COVID-19. The method was immunoSEQ multiplex PCR; TCRdb's version includes in-frame clones alone and lacks a portion of them. The table has about 260,000 clones, 83% seen once. The sample consisted of peripheral blood. The clonotype comes from a woman aged 45 to 65 who had recovered from COVID-19.

The CDR3 region is CASSLVAVGTDTQYF. CDR3 DNA: TGTGCCAGCAGCTTAGTGGCAGTGGGCACAGATACGCAGTATTTT. The chain employs TRBV7-2 and TRBJ2-3; D unresolved. Trimming stripped 1 base from V and 1 base from J, with 9 bases between. The length of the CDR3 is 15 residues. Per the germline V gene, CDR1 is SGHTA and CDR2 is FQGNSA.